One T cell receptor (beta chain) is described in this entry. Data came from immunoSEQ multiplex PCR; TCRdb stores just in-frame clones and leaves some out. The data hold 60,000 to 65,000 clones, with approximately 91% observed a single time. This entry comes from a study of OX40 agonist ivuxolimab in advanced cancers. At the level of the study: There were three patients with partial responses, one having hepatocellular carcinoma and two cutaneous melanoma.

CDR1 is LNHDA and CDR2 is SQIVND in the germline V gene (reference sequence). CDR3 length equals 16 residues. V shed 1 base, J shed 2 bases, and the junction held 3 bases outside the gene matches. This specimen was CD4+ or CD8+ T cells sorted from blood, taken in a trial of the OX40 agonist ivuxolimab. The clonotype was recovered from an adult with an advanced solid tumor such as melanoma, head and neck, liver or kidney cancer. The gene calls are TRBV19 and TRBJ2-3; 10 bases fit TRBD2. Here the CDR3 reads CASSIVLAGSTDTQYF. For the CDR3, the DNA is TGTGCCAGTAGTATAGTACTAGCGGGATCCACAGATACGCAGTATTTT.